This T cell receptor (beta chain) was captured by sequencing in a study of blood T cell repertoires in COVID-19. Study overall: Sources were T cells, B-cell-depleted T cells, or PBMCs; the material itself was cDNA or gDNA.

Libraries were prepared by immunoSEQ multiplex PCR; TCRdb keeps only in-frame clonotypes and omits some of them. This table has some 240,000 clones, around 88% appearing once. Recruits, aged roughly 18 to 90 years, lived in 20 to 30 US areas. Participant reports of clinical history set cohort assignment. CDR3 length: 14 residues. With 4 bases removed from V and 2 bases from J, the gap between germline ends came to 10 bases. CDR1 is SGHAT and CDR2 is FQDESV in the germline V gene (reference sequence). The gene calls are TRBV11-1 and TRBJ2-3, with D unclear. Sequencing was carried out using PBMCs or T cells enriched from blood (not recorded which). The TCR was taken from a woman between 35 and 50 years old with acute COVID-19. The DNA for the CDR3 is TGTGCCAGCAGCTACGGTTATACCACAGATACGCAGTATTTT. Translating it yields CASSYGYTTDTQYF.